The T cell receptor beta chain described here comes from a study of T cells after yellow fever vaccination. Regarding the study as a whole: Re-detected after boosting: most primary clones, about 95% of CD4 and 88% of CD8.

The length of the CDR3 is 15 residues. Germline CDR1 is DFQATT and CDR2 is SNEGSKA (reference sequence). V lost 3 bases to trimming and J lost 0 bases, with 12 bases between them. A note on this clonotype: Its target is not known.

TCRdb re-derived calls from the 5' RACE reads in MiXCR, one entry per CDR3 protein. The sample has 250,000 or so distinct CDR3 sequences, about 7% seen once. The receptor was derived from a man aged 30 to 45 who received the YFV17D yellow fever vaccine. Sample: CD4+ T cells sorted from PBMCs, taken 15 days after the yellow fever booster vaccination. The chain recombines TRBV20-1 with TRBJ2-4; D possibly corresponds to TRBD2 (5 bases). The CDR3 loop reads CSARKEGLAKNIQYF. DNA for the CDR3: TGCAGTGCTAGGAAGGAAGGACTAGCCAAAAACATTCAGTACTTC.